This TCR beta chain was obtained from a study of T-cell memory formation after mild COVID-19. With regard to this clonotype: Its antigen is as yet unknown.

The V and J ends lost 6 bases and 8 bases respectively, with 10 bases between them. This CDR3 has 11 amino acids. Looked up from germline, CDR1 is DFQATT and CDR2 is SNEGSKA (reference sequence). The study, taken as a whole, reports: Some clones that responded turned up in pre-infection memory, which suggests that cross-reactive memory joined in. Clones shrinking between day 15 and 85 showed a balanced CD4/CD8 split, and those that grew later tilted toward CD4+. Mostly located in CM and EM were contracting CD4+ clones, with contracting CD8+ clones located in EMRA.

Libraries for TCRalpha and TCRbeta carried sample barcodes and unique molecular identifiers via 5'RACE. TCRdb processed the 5' RACE reads anew with MiXCR; each CDR3 protein has one entry. This sample has about 560,000 distinct CDR3 sequences; 15% to 20% occur once, and the top ten carry about 8.1%. This TCR derives from an adult woman who had mild COVID-19 (a few samples of this study predate the infection). Cell type and time point are not known. Sequences were obtained from PBMCs or a T cell subset sorted from them (not recorded which). V is TRBV20-1 and J is TRBJ1-4; no clear D. The CDR3 region is CSAQSGEKLFF. The CDR3 DNA reads as TGCAGTGCCCAAAGCGGCGAAAAACTGTTTTTT.